The text below deals with one T cell receptor (beta chain). The clone's antigen remains unknown. The record has no base qualities; no much larger clone is one base away. This entry comes from a study of CD8 T cells in Susac syndrome (dated by TCRdb to 2018 to 2020). Study-level background: Among the Susac syndrome patients who were sequenced, clinically active disease was present in over 5 and clinical remission was observed in 8 or 9. Repertoire sequencing was used to test whether CD8+ T cell activation and differentiation in Susac syndrome was antigen driven. At blood withdrawal, Susac syndrome patients were therapy-naive, treated with corticosteroids (with IVIg additionally given to some), or treated with IVIg alone.

RNA was extracted using the RNeasy kit, and roughly 0.5 to 1 microgram was reverse transcribed with random hexamers. The immunoSEQ multiplex PCR assay, which covers 54 Vbeta and 13 Jbeta segments, was used to amplify TCR beta CDR3 regions. PCR amplification bias was corrected using a synthetic template baseline for primer optimization and computational correction. In the source study's methods: Reads were annotated to V, D and J genes according to IMGT and were analyzed with immunoSEQ Analyzer, with only productive sequences retained. Clonality was calculated as one minus the Shannon entropy normalized by log2 of the number of productive unique sequences. Public and private clones were assessed among the 100 most prevalent clones of each patient and control. Clones were defined as Susac-specific when absent from the healthy and MS cohorts, from roughly 1,000 published viral clones and from other ImmuneACCESS disease sequences. TCRdb redid the processing of the public reads, applying fastp at Q25 and MiXCR, and retained in-frame beta chains. Each CDR3 protein appears once, grouped with its most common genes and DNA. Here the V and J calls rest on TCRdb's processing, not on the authors' analysis. The sample records roughly 150,000 distinct CDR3 sequences, 85% to 95% of which are singletons. The top ten constitute 0.15% to 0.2% of the sample.

Peripheral blood CD8+ and CD4+ T cells from healthy donors, Susac syndrome patients and multiple sclerosis patients were profiled using high-throughput TCR beta sequencing. Susac syndrome patients met recently defined diagnostic criteria for definite or probable disease. Bulk CD8+ and CD4+ T cells were purified by magnetic negative isolation, whereas CD8+ TEMRA cells were enriched by FACS. Blood was drawn into EDTA tubes, processed within 24 hours, and PBMCs were isolated by density gradient centrifugation. PBMCs destined for TCR sequencing were cryopreserved in liquid nitrogen and later thawed in a 37 °C water bath. The sorted or isolated CD4+, CD8+ and CD8+ TEMRA cells had a purity of 90% or higher. Summary of the overall study and its limitations: The number of individuals in the TCR sequencing and HLA analysis was recognized as being relatively small. The CD4+ T cell repertoire of patients with Susac syndrome showed no detectable clonal expansion.

The CDR3 starts with the cysteine, ends with the phenylalanine, and has 14 residues. CDR3 DNA only is kept here, 42 bases in frame from base 1. V drops 0 bases and J drops 9 bases, leaving 12 bases in between. For CDR1 and CDR2, the germline V gene (reference sequence) lists LNHNV and YYDKDF. The specimen was CD4+ T cells from PBMCs. This sequence originates from a human donor with Susac syndrome. The chain links TRBV15 with TRBJ2-1, with the D gene not clear enough to name. The DNA reads TGTGCCACCAGCAGAGATTGGGGTACAGCTGAGCAGTTCTTC. Its product reads: CATSRDWGTAEQFF.